This T cell receptor beta chain was obtained from a study of Ad26.COV2.S vaccination and SARS-CoV-2 variants. General observations from the study: Comparability of non-spike TCR breadth was observed across vaccine and placebo recipients.

Treatment reported: roughly 18 received Ad26.COV2.S at low or high dose, single or two shots; roughly five received placebo; per-sample allocation not given. At day 63 after the first vaccine or placebo injection, samples were drawn. In Boston, an adult donor aged 18-55 years took part. Regarding this clone: What it binds is unknown.

Using immunoSEQ multiplex PCR, the repertoire was profiled, and TCRdb retains in-frame clones only, with some absent. The sample contains under 400,000 clones, roughly 87% of which appear only once. The source material was peripheral blood, sampled in a trial of Ad26.COV2.S vaccine versus placebo. The sequence derives from a person aged 18-65 years who received the Ad26.COV2.S COVID-19 vaccine or a placebo.

The CDR3 nucleotides are TGTGCCTGGAGCCGACAGGGGAGGGAGCCCCAGCATTTT. Protein product: CAWSRQGREPQHF. The chain joins TRBV30 to TRBJ1-5; TRBD1 matches 8 bases. The CDR3 totals 13 residues. V gave up 3 bases and J gave up 8 bases; unmatched junction bases: 6. Germline CDR1 and CDR2: GTSNPN and SVGIG (reference sequence). Full variable domain (remainder filled in from reference TRBV30 and TRBJ1-5): SQTIHQWPATLVQPVGSPLSLECTVEGTSNPNLYWYRQAAGRGLQLLFYSVGIGQISSEVPQNLSASRPQDRQFILSSKKLLLSDSGFYLCAWSRQGREPQHFGDGTRLSIL.